A selection of T cell receptor beta chains follows, all from one sample in a study of Ad26.COV2.S vaccination and SARS-CoV-2 variants. Using immunoSEQ multiplex PCR, the repertoire was profiled, and TCRdb retains in-frame clones only, with some absent. Seen here are about 180,000 clones, 70% to 90% observed once, and the top ten hold approximately 6%. The sequencing here drew on peripheral blood, taken after recovery from COVID-19. The origin of the receptors is a human donor who had recovered from COVID-19. CDR3s include the opening cysteine and the closing phenylalanine or tryptophan. A D gene is named only where the DNA matches it firmly. Rows give clone size only sometimes, using once, few, many, or a class for an expanded clone.

j_gene: TRBJ2-2; d_gene: NA; len: 14; v_gene: TRBV7-7; abundance: few; CDR3aa: CASSPLRSTGELFF; CDR3nt: TGTGCCAGCAGCCCGCTACGAAGCACCGGGGAGCTGTTTTTT
j_gene: TRBJ2-1; d_gene: NA; len: 15; v_gene: TRBV28; abundance: NA; CDR3aa: CASSLSSLGYNEQFF; CDR3nt: TGTGCCAGCAGTTTGTCTAGCCTAGGATACAATGAGCAGTTCTTC
j_gene: TRBJ1-2; d_gene: NA; len: 13; v_gene: TRBV28; abundance: NA; CDR3aa: CASSPPSDYGYTF; CDR3nt: TGTGCCAGCAGTCCCCCGTCCGACTATGGCTACACCTTC
j_gene: TRBJ1-5; d_gene: NA; len: 16; v_gene: TRBV28; abundance: NA; CDR3aa: CASSSRVPYSNQPQHF; CDR3nt: TGTGCCAGCAGCTCACGGGTACCCTATAGCAATCAGCCCCAGCATTTT
j_gene: TRBJ1-2; d_gene: TRBD1; len: 16; v_gene: TRBV6-7; abundance: NA; CDR3aa: CASSYQRTGTNYGYTF; CDR3nt: TGTGCCAGCAGTTACCAACGGACAGGGACGAACTATGGCTACACCTTC
j_gene: TRBJ2-3; d_gene: NA; len: 15; v_gene: TRBV28; abundance: NA; CDR3aa: CASSLPGSLPDMQYF; CDR3nt: TGTGCCAGCAGTTTACCCGGATCCCTTCCAGATATGCAGTATTTT
j_gene: TRBJ1-4; d_gene: NA; len: 15; v_gene: TRBV5-5; abundance: NA; CDR3aa: CASSSHGIFNEKLFF; CDR3nt: TGTGCCAGCAGCTCTCACGGGATTTTTAATGAAAAACTGTTTTTT
j_gene: TRBJ2-5; d_gene: TRBD1; len: 15; v_gene: TRBV7-2; abundance: NA; CDR3aa: CASSSDRGSQETQYF; CDR3nt: TGTGCCAGCAGCTCGGACAGGGGGTCCCAAGAGACCCAGTACTTC
j_gene: TRBJ1-1; d_gene: NA; len: 12; v_gene: TRBV28; abundance: NA; CDR3aa: CASAWTNTEAFF; CDR3nt: TGTGCCAGTGCCTGGACGAACACTGAAGCTTTCTTT
j_gene: TRBJ2-4; d_gene: NA; len: 14; v_gene: TRBV5-1; abundance: once; CDR3aa: CASSLGSSADIQYF; CDR3nt: TGCGCCAGCAGCTTGGGTAGTAGCGCGGACATTCAGTACTTC
j_gene: TRBJ1-4; d_gene: NA; len: 13; v_gene: TRBV5-4; abundance: few; CDR3aa: CASSFGGSEKLFF; CDR3nt: TGTGCCAGCAGCTTCGGTGGGAGTGAAAAACTGTTTTTT
j_gene: TRBJ1-1; d_gene: NA; len: 12; v_gene: TRBV7-9; abundance: NA; CDR3aa: CASSWGGTEAFF; CDR3nt: TGTGCCAGCAGCTGGGGGGGGACTGAAGCTTTCTTT
j_gene: TRBJ1-1; d_gene: TRBD1; len: 17; v_gene: TRBV18; abundance: NA; CDR3aa: CASSPLSGTGGNTEAFF; CDR3nt: TGTGCCAGCTCACCGCTTTCCGGGACAGGGGGAAACACTGAAGCTTTCTTT
j_gene: TRBJ1-6; d_gene: NA; len: 13; v_gene: TRBV6-5; abundance: NA; CDR3aa: CASSSRLRSPLHF; CDR3nt: TGTGCCAGCAGTTCCCGGCTCCGCTCACCCCTCCACTTT
j_gene: TRBJ1-5; d_gene: TRBD1; len: 13; v_gene: TRBV9; abundance: NA; CDR3aa: CASSRDRDQPQHF; CDR3nt: TGTGCCAGCAGTAGGGACAGGGATCAGCCCCAGCATTTT
j_gene: TRBJ2-3; d_gene: NA; len: 13; v_gene: TRBV12-3/TRBV12-4; abundance: once; CDR3aa: CASSFFAPDTQYF; CDR3nt: TGTGCCAGCAGTTTCTTCGCCCCAGATACGCAGTATTTT
j_gene: TRBJ2-6; d_gene: NA; len: 18; v_gene: TRBV7-2; abundance: once; CDR3aa: CASSLAPGWGVGANVLTF; CDR3nt: TGTGCCAGCAGCTTGGCGCCAGGGTGGGGCGTCGGGGCCAACGTCCTGACTTTC
j_gene: TRBJ2-7; d_gene: NA; len: 11; v_gene: TRBV28; abundance: NA; CDR3aa: CASTRTYEQYF; CDR3nt: TGTGCCAGCACTCGAACCTACGAGCAGTACTTC
j_gene: TRBJ2-1; d_gene: TRBD2; len: 15; v_gene: TRBV19; abundance: few; CDR3aa: CASSIAAGGVNEQFF; CDR3nt: TGTGCCAGTAGTATCGCAGCGGGAGGAGTCAATGAGCAGTTCTTC
j_gene: TRBJ2-1; d_gene: TRBD2; len: 14; v_gene: TRBV27; abundance: NA; CDR3aa: CASRTSGGPNEQFF; CDR3nt: TGTGCCAGCAGGACTAGCGGGGGGCCCAATGAGCAGTTCTTC
j_gene: TRBJ2-2; d_gene: TRBD1; len: 13; v_gene: TRBV28; abundance: NA; CDR3aa: CASTRTGTGELFF; CDR3nt: TGTGCCAGCACCCGGACAGGGACCGGGGAGCTGTTTTTT
j_gene: TRBJ1-5; d_gene: NA; len: 13; v_gene: TRBV12-3/TRBV12-4; abundance: NA; CDR3aa: CASSLGTDQPQHF; CDR3nt: TGTGCCAGCAGTCTCGGAACAGATCAGCCCCAGCATTTT
j_gene: TRBJ1-2; d_gene: NA; len: 14; v_gene: TRBV29-1; abundance: once; CDR3aa: CSVDLRQGGVGYTF; CDR3nt: TGCAGCGTTGATCTGAGGCAGGGAGGTGTAGGCTACACCTTC
j_gene: TRBJ2-3; d_gene: TRBD2; len: 15; v_gene: TRBV9; abundance: NA; CDR3aa: CASTVGGRGTDTQYF; CDR3nt: TGTGCCAGCACCGTAGGCGGGAGGGGCACAGATACGCAGTATTTT
j_gene: TRBJ1-5; d_gene: NA; len: 14; v_gene: TRBV7-9; abundance: NA; CDR3aa: CASSSTLSNQPQHF; CDR3nt: TGTGCCAGCAGCTCCACTTTGAGCAATCAGCCCCAGCATTTT
j_gene: TRBJ2-6; d_gene: TRBD1; len: 18; v_gene: TRBV27; abundance: NA; CDR3aa: CASSLFGQGSSGANVLTF; CDR3nt: TGTGCCAGCAGCCTATTTGGACAGGGGAGCTCTGGGGCCAACGTCCTGACTTTC
j_gene: TRBJ2-7; d_gene: NA; len: 13; v_gene: TRBV5-8; abundance: NA; CDR3aa: CASSLNGKYEQYF; CDR3nt: TGTGCCAGCAGCTTGAACGGGAAATACGAGCAGTACTTC
j_gene: TRBJ2-7; d_gene: TRBD2; len: 15; v_gene: TRBV3-1/TRBV3-2; abundance: NA; CDR3aa: CASSRGTRGNWEQYF; CDR3nt: TGTGCCAGCAGCCGAGGGACTAGGGGAAACTGGGAGCAGTACTTC
j_gene: TRBJ1-2; d_gene: TRBD1; len: 17; v_gene: TRBV30; abundance: NA; CDR3aa: CAWLGLGTGERGYGYTF; CDR3nt: TGTGCCTGGCTCGGACTTGGGACAGGGGAACGGGGCTATGGCTACACCTTC
j_gene: TRBJ2-5; d_gene: NA; len: 14; v_gene: TRBV11-3; abundance: NA; CDR3aa: CASSLGGTGETQYF; CDR3nt: TGTGCCAGCAGCTTAGGGGGAACAGGAGAGACCCAGTACTTC
j_gene: TRBJ1-2; d_gene: NA; len: 13; v_gene: TRBV12-3/TRBV12-4; abundance: NA; CDR3aa: CASSEQVMGGYTF; CDR3nt: TGTGCCAGCAGTGAACAGGTCATGGGAGGCTACACCTTC
j_gene: TRBJ1-3; d_gene: NA; len: 13; v_gene: TRBV5-1; abundance: NA; CDR3aa: CASSSGGGDTIYF; CDR3nt: TGCGCCAGCAGCTCCGGGGGGGGAGACACCATATATTTT
j_gene: TRBJ1-3; d_gene: NA; len: 14; v_gene: TRBV7-9; abundance: NA; CDR3aa: CAGRGGTSGNTIYF; CDR3nt: TGTGCCGGGAGAGGGGGGACCTCTGGAAACACCATATATTTT
j_gene: TRBJ2-3; d_gene: TRBD2; len: 17; v_gene: TRBV4-2; abundance: NA; CDR3aa: CASSQDVAGVDTDTQYF; CDR3nt: TGTGCCAGCAGCCAAGACGTAGCGGGGGTTGACACAGATACGCAGTATTTT
j_gene: TRBJ1-1; d_gene: NA; len: 13; v_gene: TRBV7-9; abundance: NA; CDR3aa: CASSLTGPTEAFF; CDR3nt: TGTGCCAGCAGCCTTACAGGGCCCACTGAAGCTTTCTTT
j_gene: TRBJ1-5; d_gene: NA; len: 15; v_gene: TRBV28; abundance: NA; CDR3aa: CASQPVVGRNQPQHF; CDR3nt: TGTGCCAGCCAGCCGGTAGTAGGACGCAATCAGCCCCAGCATTTT